This T cell receptor beta chain was profiled in a study of STAT5B mutations in CD4+ large granular lymphocyte leukemia (dated 2022 in TCRdb). Concerning the study at large: Among the healthy controls, the CDR3 'QG' motif was associated with a particular HLA allele. TCRbeta repertoires of CD4+ T-cell large granular lymphocyte leukemia patients were compared with those of healthy blood donors. Flow cytometry on FACSCanto II or FACSVerse confirmed that purified fractions exceeded 95% purity among lymphocytes. The paper as a whole reports these results and caveats: CD4-sorted patient repertoires appeared more clonal than healthy CD4+ repertoires, and this difference persisted after removing the putative leukemic clones. Data were not HLA-matched; higher clonality in CD4+ versus CD8+ T-LGLL could reflect the relatively small sample size. TRBV06-family usage was enriched among the top patient clones (8/27) compared with healthy controls (2/35). Main leukemic clonotypes were private to each patient, although roughly 26% appeared at low frequency in other patients' non-leukemic repertoires.

The healthy controls were 35 or so blood donors, and the buffy coats of these donors were supplied by the Finnish Red Cross blood service. All TCR-sequenced material derived from peripheral blood: patient blood samples and healthy donor buffy coats. Ficoll-Hypaque gradient centrifugation was used to isolate peripheral blood mononuclear cells. Magnetic purification was used to isolate CD4+ cells from the buffy coats of the healthy controls. The Gentra Puregene Cell and Tissue kit was used to extract genomic DNA, and a Qubit 2.0 fluorometer was used to measure the amount of genomic DNA. The immunoSEQ assay at survey resolution was applied to genomic DNA for sequencing of TCRbeta rearrangements. In the original analysis: A lowest detectable productive clonotype frequency of 2.59 x 10-5 was observed in the TCR sequencing data. Analyses included only productive TCRbeta rearrangements, meaning complete and in-frame sequences. Clonality for each sample was calculated as Simpson clonality in the immunoSEQ Analyzer version 3.0. Clones were binned by frequency as very rare, small, medium, large (1-20%) or hyperexpanded (>20%). Generation probabilities were estimated with OLGA 1.2.3, V-gene circos plots were made with VDJtools, specificities were looked up in VDJdb, and CDR3 motifs were identified with GLIPH. Drawn from immuneACCESS, this table holds only the in-frame rearrangements with V and J called that TCRdb kept. Clones are partly lost; checked studies trace under half to an unresolved V gene and leave the rest unexplained. The V and J calls and clone size were taken over from that table, and D and trimming were inferred from the DNA. For this sample there are tens of thousands of clones; 74% appear just once. 9.8% of the sample goes to the ten largest clones.

The CDR3, from cysteine to phenylalanine, totals 15 residues. The retained sequence is limited to the CDR3, 45 bases, with the frame set at the first base. CDR1 is given as KGHSH and CDR2 as LQKENI, both from the germline V gene. Trimming costs V 2 bases and J 4 bases, and their ends lie 14 bases apart. Details on this clone: Its binding antigen is unknown. One base away there is no much larger clone; base qualities are not given.

In this chain, TRBV18 is recombined with TRBJ2-5, with a tentative D gene TRBD1 over 5 matching bases. The source is a human donor in good health. The sample comprised CD4+ T cells from blood buffy coats. The base sequence is TGTGCCAGCTCACCATTGGGGCAGATCGGAGAGACCCAGTACTTC. Its amino acids are CASSPLGQIGETQYF.